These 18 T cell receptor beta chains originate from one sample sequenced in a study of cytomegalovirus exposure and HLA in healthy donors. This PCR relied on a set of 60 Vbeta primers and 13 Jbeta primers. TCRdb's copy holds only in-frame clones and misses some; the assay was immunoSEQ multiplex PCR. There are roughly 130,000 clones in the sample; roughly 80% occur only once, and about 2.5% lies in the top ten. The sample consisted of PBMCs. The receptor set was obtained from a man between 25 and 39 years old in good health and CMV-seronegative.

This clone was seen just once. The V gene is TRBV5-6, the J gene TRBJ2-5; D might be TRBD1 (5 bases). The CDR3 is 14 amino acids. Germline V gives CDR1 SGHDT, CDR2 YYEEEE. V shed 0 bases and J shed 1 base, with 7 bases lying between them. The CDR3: CASSLGTIQETQYF. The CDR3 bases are TGTGCCAGCAGCTTGGGGACAATCCAAGAGACCCAGTACTTC.

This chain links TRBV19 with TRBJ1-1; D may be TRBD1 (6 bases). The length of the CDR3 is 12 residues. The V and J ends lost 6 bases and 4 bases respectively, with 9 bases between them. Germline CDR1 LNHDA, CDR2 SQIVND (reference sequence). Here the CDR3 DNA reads TGTGCCAGTAGGGAAGGGGGCACTGAAGCTTTCTTT. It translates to CASREGGTEAFF. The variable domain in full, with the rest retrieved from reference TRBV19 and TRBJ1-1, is DGGITQSPKYLFRKEGQNVTLSCEQNLNHDAMYWYRQDPGQGLRLIYYSQIVNDFQKGDIAEGYSVSREKKESFPLTVTSAQKNPTAFYLCASREGGTEAFFGQGTRLTVV.

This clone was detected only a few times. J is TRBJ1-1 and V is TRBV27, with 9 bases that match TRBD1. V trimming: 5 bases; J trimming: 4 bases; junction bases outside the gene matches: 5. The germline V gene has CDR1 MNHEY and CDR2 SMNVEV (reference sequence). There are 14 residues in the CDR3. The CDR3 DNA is TGTGCCAGCAGTCCCAGGACAGGGGCCACTGAAGCTTTCTTT. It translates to CASSPRTGATEAFF.

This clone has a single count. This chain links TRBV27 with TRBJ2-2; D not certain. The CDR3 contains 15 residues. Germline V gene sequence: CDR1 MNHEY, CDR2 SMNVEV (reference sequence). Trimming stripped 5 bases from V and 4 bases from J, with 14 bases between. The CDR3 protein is CASSKEAAGTGELFF. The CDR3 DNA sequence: TGTGCCAGCAGTAAAGAGGCCGCCGGCACCGGGGAGCTGTTTTTT.

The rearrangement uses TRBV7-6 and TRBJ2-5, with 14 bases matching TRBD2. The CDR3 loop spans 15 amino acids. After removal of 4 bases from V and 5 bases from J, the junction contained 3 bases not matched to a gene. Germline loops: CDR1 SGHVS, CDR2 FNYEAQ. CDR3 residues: CASSSGTSGSETQYF. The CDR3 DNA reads TGTGCCAGCAGCTCTGGGACTAGCGGGAGTGAGACCCAGTACTTC.

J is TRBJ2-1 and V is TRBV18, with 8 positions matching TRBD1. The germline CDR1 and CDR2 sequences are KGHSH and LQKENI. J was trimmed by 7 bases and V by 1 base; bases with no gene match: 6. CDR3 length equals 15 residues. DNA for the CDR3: TGTGCCAGCTCACCACGGCAGGGGGCCTCAAATGAGCAGTTCTTC. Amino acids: CASSPRQGASNEQFF.

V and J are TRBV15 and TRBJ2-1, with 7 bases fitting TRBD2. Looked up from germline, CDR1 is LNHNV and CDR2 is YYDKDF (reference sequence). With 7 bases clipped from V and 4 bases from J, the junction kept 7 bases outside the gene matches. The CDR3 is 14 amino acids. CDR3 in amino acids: CATKAGTQYNEQFF. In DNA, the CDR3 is TGTGCCACCAAAGCGGGAACCCAATACAATGAGCAGTTCTTC.

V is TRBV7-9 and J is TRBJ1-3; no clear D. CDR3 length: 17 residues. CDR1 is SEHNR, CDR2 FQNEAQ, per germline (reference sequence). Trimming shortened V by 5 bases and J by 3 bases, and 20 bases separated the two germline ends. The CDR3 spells CASSGEEGTFNGNTIYF. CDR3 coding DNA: TGTGCCAGCAGCGGAGAGGAGGGCACCTTTAATGGAAACACCATATATTTT.

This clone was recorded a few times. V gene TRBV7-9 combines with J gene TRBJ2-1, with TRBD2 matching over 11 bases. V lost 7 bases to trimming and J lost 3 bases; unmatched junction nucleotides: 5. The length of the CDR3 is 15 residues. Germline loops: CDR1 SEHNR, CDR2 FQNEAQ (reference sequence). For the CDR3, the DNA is TGTGCCAGCATCGAAGGGACTAGCGGCTACAATGAGCAGTTCTTC. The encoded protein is CASIEGTSGYNEQFF.

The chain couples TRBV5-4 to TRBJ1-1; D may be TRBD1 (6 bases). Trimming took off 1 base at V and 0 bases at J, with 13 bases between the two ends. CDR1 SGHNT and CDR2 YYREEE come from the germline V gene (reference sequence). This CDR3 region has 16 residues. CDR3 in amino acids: CASSLYSGQMNTEAFF. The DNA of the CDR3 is TGTGCCAGCAGCTTGTATTCCGGACAGATGAACACTGAAGCTTTCTTT.

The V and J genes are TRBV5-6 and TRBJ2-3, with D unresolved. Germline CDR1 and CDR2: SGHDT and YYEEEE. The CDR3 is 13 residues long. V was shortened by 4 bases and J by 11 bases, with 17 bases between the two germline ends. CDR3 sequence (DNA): TGTGCCAGCAGCCAAAAAGCCCTGTGTGGGCAGTATTTT. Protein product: CASSQKALCGQYF.

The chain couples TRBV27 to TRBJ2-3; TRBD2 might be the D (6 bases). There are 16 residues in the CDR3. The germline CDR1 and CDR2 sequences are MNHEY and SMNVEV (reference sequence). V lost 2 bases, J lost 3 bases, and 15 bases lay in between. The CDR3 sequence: CASSLGGGGWTDTQYF. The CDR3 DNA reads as TGTGCCAGCAGTTTAGGGGGAGGAGGATGGACAGATACGCAGTATTTT.

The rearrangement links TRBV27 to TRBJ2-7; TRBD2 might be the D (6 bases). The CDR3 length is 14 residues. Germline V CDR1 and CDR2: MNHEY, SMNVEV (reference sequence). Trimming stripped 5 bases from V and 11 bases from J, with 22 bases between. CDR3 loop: CASSEGLADSGKYF. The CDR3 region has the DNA TGTGCCAGCAGTGAGGGTTTAGCGGACTCAGGGAAGTACTTC.

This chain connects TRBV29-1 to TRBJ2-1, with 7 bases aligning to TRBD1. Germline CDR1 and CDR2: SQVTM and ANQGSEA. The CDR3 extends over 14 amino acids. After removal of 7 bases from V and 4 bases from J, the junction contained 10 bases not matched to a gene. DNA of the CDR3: TGCAGCGGAGGACAGGCAGGTCCGTACAATGAGCAGTTCTTC. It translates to CSGGQAGPYNEQFF.

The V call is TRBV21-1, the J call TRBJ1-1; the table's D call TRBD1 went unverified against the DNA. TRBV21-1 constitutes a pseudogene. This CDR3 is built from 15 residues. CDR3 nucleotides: TGTGCCAGCAGCATCCCGGGACAGGGGGTTTCTGAAGCTTTCTTT. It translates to CASSIPGQGVSEAFF.

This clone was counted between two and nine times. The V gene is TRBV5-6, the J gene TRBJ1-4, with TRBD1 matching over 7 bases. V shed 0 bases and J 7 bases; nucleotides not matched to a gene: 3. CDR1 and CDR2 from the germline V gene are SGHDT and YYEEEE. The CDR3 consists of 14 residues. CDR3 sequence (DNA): TGTGCCAGCAGCTTGGGGCAGGGGGGTGAAAAACTGTTTTTT. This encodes CASSLGQGGEKLFF.

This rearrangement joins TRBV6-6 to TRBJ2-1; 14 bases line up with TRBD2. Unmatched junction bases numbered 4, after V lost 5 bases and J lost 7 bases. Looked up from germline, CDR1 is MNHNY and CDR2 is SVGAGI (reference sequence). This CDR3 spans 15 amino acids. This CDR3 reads CASSGGTSGSNEQFF. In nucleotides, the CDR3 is TGTGCCAGCAGTGGAGGGACTAGCGGGAGTAATGAGCAGTTCTTC.

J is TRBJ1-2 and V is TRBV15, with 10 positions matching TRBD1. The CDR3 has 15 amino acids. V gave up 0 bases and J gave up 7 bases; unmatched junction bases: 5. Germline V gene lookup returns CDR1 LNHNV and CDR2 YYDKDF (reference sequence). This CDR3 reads CATSREMTGGSGYTF. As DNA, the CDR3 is TGTGCCACCAGCAGAGAAATGACAGGGGGCAGTGGCTACACCTTC.